This TCR beta chain was sequenced in a study of T cells in Graves' hyperthyroidism and ophthalmopathy (dated by TCRdb to between 2019 and 2020). Regarding the complete study: Peripheral blood samples were taken at the time of initial diagnosis, prior to any treatment. According to the paper, TCR Vbeta CDR3 sequencing was carried out on about 140 peripheral blood samples, which came from fewer than 50 ophthalmopathy, around 75 hyperthyroidism and about 17 progressor patients. The roughly 99 discovery patients were divided at random into training and test sets in a 7:3 ratio. In addition, the study compared T-cell repertoires in thyroid tissue and in blood from roughly six Graves' hyperthyroidism patients. Prospective prediction of ophthalmopathy was tested in an independent validation cohort consisting of about 20 hyperthyroidism patients and around 16 patients who later progressed to ophthalmopathy. Following sampling, methimazole starting at 30 mg daily was given to hyperthyroidism patients, and high-dose intravenous methylprednisolone was given to ophthalmopathy patients. TCR V-J signatures able to tell the groups apart were searched for in a discovery cohort of 100 patients, of whom more than 40 had Graves' ophthalmopathy and roughly 58 had stable Graves' hyperthyroidism. Overall results and qualifications from the work: During validation, the model predicted progression to ophthalmopathy a median of about 6.3 months ahead of onset, with roughly 65% sensitivity and less than 85% specificity. No statistical method was used to fix the sample size in advance, and group allocation was not hidden from the investigators. In cross-validation, a model built on a 13 V-J signature told ophthalmopathy apart from stable hyperthyroidism with 87.88% sensitivity and approximately 81% specificity, and in testing the same model reached 80%/75%. Most expanded thyroid clonotypes (frequency above 0.001) were also found in blood, which suggests that blood repertoires may mirror thyroid immune responses.

Per the germline V gene (reference sequence), DFQATT is the CDR1 and SNEGSKA is the CDR2. Counted from cysteine to phenylalanine, this CDR3 has 14 amino acids. The only DNA kept is the CDR3, 42 bases in frame from the first base. V is shortened by 3 bases, J by 7 bases, and the region joining them spans 19 bases. This clonotype showed up many times. There is no known antigen for this receptor. There are no base qualities to consult, and no much larger clone falls within one base. Stable Graves' hyperthyroidism was defined as the absence of progression to ophthalmopathy over 18 months of follow-up. The hyperthyroidism patients were between 18 and 65 years old and newly diagnosed, with a disease duration of less than 2 months. Patients with uncontrolled infections, other autoimmune diseases, pregnancy or lactation were excluded. Diagnoses relied on clinical symptoms, serum thyroxine and TRAb, thyroid ultrasound and orbital computed tomography. PBMCs were separated from under 12 ml of fresh peripheral blood using Ficoll-Paque density gradient centrifugation. Trizol reagent was used to extract total RNA, and RNA quality was then checked on an Agilent 2100 Bioanalyzer.

Amplification of TCR beta CDR3 regions was carried out from RNA transcripts. For the first round of RT-PCR on the TCR CDR3, the HTBI primer set was used together with the Qiagen OneStep RT-PCR kit. A second multiplex PCR round built the libraries, followed by size selection and purification. Paired-end sequencing of the libraries was performed with 100 bp reads on an Illumina HiSeq2000. The authors processed their data as follows. SOAPnuke was used to process the raw data, removing reads that contained adapters or uncalled bases, had a mean Phred below 15, or lacked an exact match to the constant primer or identifier. COPE v1.2.5 was used to merge the high-quality paired reads, and each unique nucleotide sequence was defined as a clonotype. Clonotypes were aligned to IMGT TRBV, TRBD and TRBJ reference segments using MiTCR v1.1. Only V-J combinations with frequency above 0.0001, covering 98% to 99.2% of repertoires, were analysed. The TCS score was defined as the ratio of F50 (clonal expansion) to E x V (chaos), calculated using BLOSUM62-based TCRdist between CDR3 peptides within each V-J. Welch's t-statistics and random forest reduced 500 to 650 V-J features to 10 to 15, which were used in a naive Bayes classifier (R e1071). The public reads were reprocessed in TCRdb via fastp at Q25 and MiXCR, keeping in-frame beta chains. All rows with the same CDR3 protein become a single entry with the most common DNA and genes. TCRdb's processing, not the authors' own work, is the source of the V and J calls. This sample comprises some 360,000 distinct CDR3 sequences, approximately 13% of them detected only once. Of the sample, 8% to 13% falls within the top ten clones.

The sequencing sample was made of blood. The rearrangement combines TRBV20-1 with TRBJ2-7; possibly the D gene is TRBD2, per 5 matching bases. This sequence originates from a woman aged 60-70 years with Graves' hyperthyroidism. Here the CDR3 is given as CSASTRGDLGEQYF. The DNA reads TGCAGTGCTAGTACCCGGGGAGACTTAGGGGAGCAGTACTTC.